Below are 22 T cell receptor beta chains sequenced from a single sample in a study of cytomegalovirus exposure and HLA in healthy donors. PCR was performed using 60 Vbeta and 13 Jbeta primers. Profiling relied on immunoSEQ multiplex PCR, and the TCRdb table lists in-frame clones only, not all of them. The sample records about 98,000 clones, over 65% being singletons. Sequencing input: PBMCs. The receptors here all came from a man aged 60-69 years in good health and CMV-seropositive.

A single count supports this clone. This rearrangement joins TRBV7-2 to TRBJ2-7, with D possibly being TRBD1 (6 bases). Trimming left V 4 bases short and J 4 bases short, with 11 bases between. Germline CDR1 reads SGHTA; CDR2 reads FQGNSA. CDR3 size: 13 residues. CDR3 amino acids: CASSSRTAYEQYF. CDR3 sequence (DNA): TGTGCCAGCAGCTCGAGGACAGCTTACGAGCAGTACTTC. Together with reference TRBV7-2 and TRBJ2-7, the CDR3 gives the full variable domain: GAGVSQSPSNKVTEKGKDVELRCDPISGHTALYWYRQSLGQGLEFLIYFQGNSAPDKSGLPSDRFSAERTGGSVSTLTIQRTQQEDSAVYLCASSSRTAYEQYFGPGTRLTVT.

In its sample, this clone was seen a few times. V usage is TRBV11-2 and J usage is TRBJ1-6, with 10 bases identical to TRBD1. The CDR3 has 17 amino acids. Looked up from germline, CDR1 is SGHAT and CDR2 is FQNNGV. V lost 5 bases, J lost 9 bases, and 13 bases stayed unmatched. This chain's CDR3 is CASSTGTGEARTSPLHF. The CDR3 DNA reads as TGTGCCAGCAGCACAGGGACAGGGGAGGCCCGGACTTCACCCCTCCACTTT.

The chain uses TRBV19 and TRBJ2-7, with unresolved D. V lost 9 bases to trimming and J lost 1 base, with 19 bases between them. The germline V gene encodes CDR1 LNHDA and CDR2 SQIVND (reference sequence). This CDR3 spans 15 amino acids. The CDR3: CASTSWAAGSYEQYF. The CDR3 DNA follows: TGTGCCAGCACTTCGTGGGCAGCAGGTTCCTACGAGCAGTACTTC.

The CDR3 bases are TGCGCCAGCAGCCAGAGGGGGCCCCAAACAGCCTCTAGCACAGATACGCAGTATTTT. Its translation is CASSQRGPQTASSTDTQYF. The V call is TRBV4-1, the J call TRBJ2-3; TRBD1 aligns across 7 bases. This CDR3 region has 19 residues. V lost 3 bases to trimming and J lost 0 bases; unmatched junction nucleotides: 15. Germline V gene lookup returns CDR1 MGHRA and CDR2 YSYEKL.

The chain couples TRBV27 to TRBJ1-2; TRBD1 agrees at 10 bases. CDR3 length: 15 amino acids. Per the germline V gene, CDR1 is MNHEY and CDR2 is SMNVEV (reference sequence). V dropped 6 bases and J dropped 5; count of bases not matched to a gene: 9. The CDR3 loop is CASRRTGGAHYGYTF. The CDR3 bases are TGTGCCAGCAGACGGACAGGGGGTGCCCATTATGGCTACACCTTC.

This sequence joins TRBV9 and TRBJ1-6, with 7 positions matching TRBD1. Germline trimming cut 2 bases from V and 8 bases from J; bases unmatched to any gene: 4. This CDR3 contains 14 residues. The germline V gene encodes CDR1 SGDLS and CDR2 YYNGEE. CDR3 DNA sequence: TGTGCCAGCAGCGTCACAGGGGAGGATTCACCCCTCCACTTT. It specifies CASSVTGEDSPLHF.

The chain uses TRBV14 and TRBJ1-2; D perhaps matches TRBD1 (6 bases). The V and J ends lost 4 bases and 5 bases respectively, with 14 bases between them. The CDR3 contains 14 residues. CDR1 SGHDN and CDR2 FVKESK come from the germline V gene. The CDR3 DNA sequence: TGTGCCAGCAGCCTCCTGCAGGGGCTTTATGGCTACACCTTC. Translation: CASSLLQGLYGYTF.

The chain has TRBV4-1 and TRBJ1-6; 9 bases are shared with TRBD1. Germline CDR1 reads MGHRA; CDR2 reads YSYEKL. The V segment lost 3 bases and the J segment 5 bases; nucleotides outside the gene matches: 14. This CDR3 spans 19 amino acids. CDR3 bases: TGCGCCAGCAGCCATTATGCCCGACAGGGGGGAGATAATAATTCACCCCTCCACTTT. It yields the protein CASSHYARQGGDNNSPLHF.

The chain employs TRBV6-1 and TRBJ2-4, with 7 bases matching TRBD2. The CDR3 is 12 residues long. Trimming at V came to 8 bases and at J to 14 bases, leaving 12 bases not matched to a gene. In germline, CDR1 is MNHNS, CDR2 SASEGT. In DNA, the CDR3 is TGTGCCAGCTCCCGTCGGTTGGGGGGGGAGTACTTC. It codes for CASSRRLGGEYF.

The count of this clone is one. The V call is TRBV19, the J call TRBJ2-5; 8 bases map to TRBD2. Germline trimming cut 7 bases from V and 5 bases from J; bases unmatched to any gene: 9. The length of the CDR3 is 14 residues. Germline loops: CDR1 LNHDA, CDR2 SQIVND (reference sequence). CDR3 sequence reads: CASKKAGGVETQYF. The CDR3, as DNA: TGTGCCAGTAAAAAGGCGGGGGGTGTGGAGACCCAGTACTTC.

Written as DNA, the CDR3 is TGTGCCAGCAGCTTAGGCACAGTACCCTCCTACGAGCAGTACTTC. Translation: CASSLGTVPSYEQYF. The rearrangement uses TRBV7-6 and TRBJ2-7; no definite D call. The CDR3 contains 15 residues. V shed 1 base and J shed 0 bases, with 10 bases lying between them. Looked up from germline, CDR1 is SGHVS and CDR2 is FNYEAQ.

This clone was detected only a few times. The rearrangement links TRBV5-6 to TRBJ2-1, with TRBD1 matching over 7 bases. Per the germline V gene, CDR1 is SGHDT and CDR2 is YYEEEE. Trimming removed 3 bases from V and 0 bases from J; junction bases left unmatched: 6. The CDR3 consists of 16 residues. The CDR3 sequence is CASSWGQKSSYNEQFF. In DNA form, the CDR3 reads TGTGCCAGCAGCTGGGGACAGAAGAGCTCCTACAATGAGCAGTTCTTC.

J is TRBJ1-2 and V is TRBV18; D not resolved. V gave up 2 bases and J gave up 0 bases, with 13 bases separating them. This CDR3 has 16 amino acids. The germline V gene encodes CDR1 KGHSH and CDR2 LQKENI. The CDR3 region has the DNA TGTGCCAGCTCACCAGGTTACGGTAAAGCTAACTATGGCTACACCTTC. Its protein product is CASSPGYGKANYGYTF. Drawing the rest from reference TRBV18 and TRBJ1-2, the complete variable domain is NAGVMQNPRHLVRRRGQEARLRCSPMKGHSHVYWYRQLPEEGLKFMVYLQKENIIDESGMPKERFSAEFPKEGPSILRIQQVVRGDSAAYFCASSPGYGKANYGYTFGSGTRLTVV.

This clone has just a few counts. V usage is TRBV4-1 and J usage is TRBJ2-7, with 7 bases that match TRBD1. The ends lost 4 bases at V and 6 bases at J; junction bases unmatched: 9. Germline lookup yields CDR1 MGHRA and CDR2 YSYEKL. This CDR3 has 14 residues. This chain's CDR3 is CASSPLLRDSEQYF. CDR3 DNA: TGCGCCAGCAGCCCATTGCTCCGGGACAGCGAGCAGTACTTC.

As to this clone: Other DNA sequences in this sample translate to the same CDR3. The genes are TRBV18 and TRBJ1-6; 8 bases align to TRBD1. The CDR3 spans 14 residues. The J segment lost 9 bases and the V segment lost 3 bases, leaving 4 bases of the junction unmatched. Germline CDR1 and CDR2: KGHSH and LQKENI. CDR3 residues: CASSPQGAGSPLHF. DNA for the CDR3: TGTGCCAGCTCACCCCAGGGGGCCGGTTCACCCCTCCACTTT.

The rearrangement uses TRBV7-9 and TRBJ2-5; tentative D call: TRBD1 (6 bases). V was pared by 3 bases and J by 5 bases, with 10 bases between. This CDR3 is 13 amino acids long. CDR1 is SEHNR, CDR2 FQNEAQ, per germline (reference sequence). CDR3 sequence: CASSFSGVETQYF. The CDR3 region has the DNA TGTGCCAGCAGCTTCTCAGGGGTGGAGACCCAGTACTTC.

V gene TRBV6-1 combines with J gene TRBJ1-6, with TRBD1 identical over 8 bases. V lost 5 bases, J lost 7 bases, and 4 bases stayed unmatched. This CDR3 region has 14 residues. The V gene's germline CDR1 is MNHNS and CDR2 SASEGT. CDR3 in amino acids: CASSSDRANSPLHF. The CDR3 region has the DNA TGTGCCAGCAGTTCGGACAGGGCAAATTCACCCCTCCACTTT.

The genes are TRBV7-9 and TRBJ2-5; 7 bases match TRBD2. The CDR3 covers 14 residues. Germline assignment: CDR1 SEHNR and CDR2 FQNEAQ (reference sequence). The V segment lost 3 bases and the J segment 5 bases; nucleotides outside the gene matches: 6. This chain's CDR3 is CASSFRGDVETQYF. In DNA, the CDR3 is TGTGCCAGCAGCTTCCGGGGGGACGTGGAGACCCAGTACTTC. The whole variable domain, remainder taken from reference TRBV7-9 and TRBJ2-5, is DTGVSQNPRHKITKRGQNVTFRCDPISEHNRLYWYRQTLGQGPEFLTYFQNEAQLEKSRLLSDRFSAERPKGSFSTLEIQRTEQGDSAMYLCASSFRGDVETQYFGPGTRLLVL.

This chain connects TRBV7-6 to TRBJ2-2, with a possible D match to TRBD1 (6 bases). The CDR3 spans 15 residues. CDR1 SGHVS and CDR2 FNYEAQ come from the germline V gene. The V gene lost 5 bases and the J gene lost 4 bases, with 14 bases spanning the gap. Written as DNA, the CDR3 is TGTGCCAGCAGCCCCCTTCAAGGGGGCACCGGGGAGCTGTTTTTT. Amino acid sequence: CASSPLQGGTGELFF.

The chain links TRBV21-1 to TRBJ2-7; the table gives TRBD2 as D, unverified against the DNA. TRBV21-1 is a recognized pseudogene. The CDR3 runs 19 residues. As DNA, the CDR3 is TGTGCCAGCAGCAAAGCGCTTTCGGACTCAAAAGGGCTTCTCCACGAGCAGTACTTC. Translated: CASSKALSDSKGLLHEQYF.

The chain joins TRBV7-9 to TRBJ2-7; possibly TRBD2 for D (6 bases). From germline, CDR1 is SEHNR and CDR2 FQNEAQ (reference sequence). V was shortened by 1 base and J by 1 base, with 11 bases between the two germline ends. The CDR3 has 15 residues. The CDR3 coding sequence is TGTGCCAGCAGCTTAGTAGGCGGGGTTTCCTACGAGCAGTACTTC. Encoded protein: CASSLVGGVSYEQYF.

The chain links TRBV5-5 to TRBJ1-4; D not resolved. Germline CDR1 reads SGHKS; CDR2 reads YYEKEE (reference sequence). The ends were cut back, 3 bases at V and 5 bases at J, with 11 bases in the middle. The CDR3 has 14 residues. The CDR3 DNA sequence: TGTGCCAGCAGCTCACCGGGTCTCAATGAAAAACTGTTTTTT. Amino acids: CASSSPGLNEKLFF.